This T cell receptor beta chain derives from a study of human T cells and chemical hapten exposure. Whole-study context: Patch tests applied 0.01% DPC to the upper back, read at 6 days.

TCRdb ran MiXCR on the RACE reads and lists one entry per CDR3 protein. The table has roughly 380,000 distinct CDR3 sequences, 4.5% to 5.5% seen once. The time point was: pre-sensitization, week 0. Treatment meaning: therapeutic diphenylcyclopropenone sensitization with weekly scalp DPC. Extraction yielded total RNA from whole blood (unfractionated). Findings and caveats of the study: Large CDR3 similarity clusters arose significantly more often from expanded TCRs than from controls.

V lost 4 bases to trimming and J lost 7 bases, with 20 bases between them. The CDR3 sequence is 15 residues long. Germline V lookup: CDR1 MDHEN, CDR2 SYDVKM. In this sample, this clonotype turned up many times. What it recognizes is unknown. The source is a woman between 45 and 65 years old with alopecia areata. Some clones in this sample may be carry-over from other donors' samples. Sequenced material: whole blood, taken in connection with sensitization to the hapten diphenylcyclopropenone (DPC). V gene TRBV28 combines with J gene TRBJ2-7; either TRBD1 or TRBD2 may supply D (5 bases each). Here the CDR3 DNA reads TGTGCCAGCAGTTCCGGGGCAGCGAACCCGAGGGAGCAGTACTTC. This translates into CASSSGAANPREQYF.